This T cell receptor (beta chain) was retrieved from a study of OX40 agonist ivuxolimab in advanced cancers. Produced via immunoSEQ multiplex PCR; TCRdb's table is partial and in-frame only. The sample holds around 64,000 clones, about 80% seen once. Remarks on this clone: Other DNA sequences within the sample encode an identical CDR3.

Germline loops: CDR1 SGHRS, CDR2 YFSETQ. The V end lost 4 bases, the J end lost 0 bases, and 6 bases lay between the germline ends. There are 13 residues in the CDR3. The starting material was CD4+ or CD8+ T cells sorted from blood, obtained in a trial of the OX40 agonist ivuxolimab. The receptor was derived from an adult with an advanced solid tumor such as melanoma, head and neck, liver or kidney cancer. The chain uses TRBV5-1 and TRBJ2-3, with D unresolved. The CDR3 DNA reads TGCGCCAGCAGCCCAGGCAGCACAGATACGCAGTATTTT. It codes for CASSPGSTDTQYF.